The TCR beta chain described here comes from a study of T cells in tumors after PD-1 blockade. Study-level findings and limits: Approximately 41% of tumor TCR clonotypes were also found in blood.

Produced via immunoSEQ multiplex PCR; TCRdb's table is partial and in-frame only. The sample includes about 5,800 clones, roughly two thirds of them seen just once. With respect to this clone: Its target is unknown.

Material: tumor tissue, obtained before anti-PD-1 treatment. The sequence came from a human donor with basal cell carcinoma.

CDR3 coding DNA: TGCGCCAGCAGCTTGGTTCGATCCCAAGAGACCCAGTACTTC. Its translation: CASSLVRSQETQYF. The V and J genes are TRBV5-1 and TRBJ2-5; D is undetermined. The CDR3 is 14 amino acids. V was shortened by 0 bases and J by 1 base, with 7 bases between the two germline ends. The germline V gene encodes CDR1 SGHRS and CDR2 YFSETQ.